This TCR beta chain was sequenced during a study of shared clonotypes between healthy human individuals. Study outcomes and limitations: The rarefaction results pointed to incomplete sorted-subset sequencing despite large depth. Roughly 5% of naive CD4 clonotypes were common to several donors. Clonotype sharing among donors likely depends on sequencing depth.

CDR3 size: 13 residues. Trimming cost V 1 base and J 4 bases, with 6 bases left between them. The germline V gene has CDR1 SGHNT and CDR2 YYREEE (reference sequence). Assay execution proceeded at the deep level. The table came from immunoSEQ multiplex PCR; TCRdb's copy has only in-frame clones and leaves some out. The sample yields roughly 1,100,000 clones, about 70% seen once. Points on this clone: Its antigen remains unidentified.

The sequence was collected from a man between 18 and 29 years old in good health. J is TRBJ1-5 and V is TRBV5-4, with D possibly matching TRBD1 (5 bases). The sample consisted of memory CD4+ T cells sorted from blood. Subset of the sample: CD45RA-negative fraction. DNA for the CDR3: TGTGCCAGCAGCTTGTGGGGGAATCAGCCCCAGCATTTT. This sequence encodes CASSLWGNQPQHF.